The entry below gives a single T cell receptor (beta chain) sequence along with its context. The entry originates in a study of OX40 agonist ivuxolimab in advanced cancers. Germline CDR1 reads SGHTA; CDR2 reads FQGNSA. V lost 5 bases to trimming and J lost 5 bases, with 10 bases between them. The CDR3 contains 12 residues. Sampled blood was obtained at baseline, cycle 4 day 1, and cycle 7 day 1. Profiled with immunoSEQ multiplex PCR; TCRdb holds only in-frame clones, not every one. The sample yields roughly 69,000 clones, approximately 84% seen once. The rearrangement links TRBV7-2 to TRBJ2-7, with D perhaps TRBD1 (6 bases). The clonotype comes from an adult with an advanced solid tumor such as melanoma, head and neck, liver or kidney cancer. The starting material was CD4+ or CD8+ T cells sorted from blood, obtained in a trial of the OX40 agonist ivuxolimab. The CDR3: CASSRGGNEQYF. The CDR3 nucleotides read TGTGCCAGCAGCCGAGGGGGAAACGAGCAGTACTTC. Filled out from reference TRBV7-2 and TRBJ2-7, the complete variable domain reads GAGVSQSPSNKVTEKGKDVELRCDPISGHTALYWYRQSLGQGLEFLIYFQGNSAPDKSGLPSDRFSAERTGGSVSTLTIQRTQQEDSAVYLCASSRGGNEQYFGPGTRLTVT.